The 18 T cell receptor beta chains below all came from one sample that was sequenced in a study of cytomegalovirus exposure and HLA in healthy donors. PCR amplification relied on 60 Vbeta primers (plus 13 Jbeta primers). Repertoires were generated with immunoSEQ multiplex PCR, while TCRdb's copy carries only in-frame clones and drops some. This sample carries 190,000 or so clones, about 83% of them seen once, and the ten largest clones take roughly a tenth. The sample taken for sequencing was PBMCs. The receptors here all came from a woman between 50 and 59 years old in good health and CMV-seropositive.

This clone was recorded only once. CDR3 loop: CASSPQGTSGYNEQFF. In nucleotides, the CDR3 is TGTGCCAGCAGCCCACAGGGGACTAGCGGATACAATGAGCAGTTCTTC. This chain joins TRBV7-2 and TRBJ2-1; 11 bases are shared with TRBD2. Germline CDR1 is SGHTA and CDR2 is FQGNSA. The V and J ends lost 5 bases and 4 bases, in that order; junction bases with no gene match: 7. The CDR3 has 16 residues.

The chain carries TRBV7-2 and TRBJ2-7, with D perhaps TRBD1 (5 bases). Trimming cost V 2 bases and J 1 base, with 15 bases left between them. There are 16 residues in the CDR3. CDR1 and CDR2 (germline): SGHTA, FQGNSA. In DNA, the CDR3 is TGTGCCAGCAGCTTAATGGGCAGGGTAGGTTCCTACGAGCAGTACTTC. Translated: CASSLMGRVGSYEQYF.

The V call is TRBV7-8, the J call TRBJ2-6, with 8 bases that match TRBD1. Per the germline V gene, CDR1 is SGHVS and CDR2 is FQNEAQ. Trimming removed 5 bases from V and 2 bases from J; junction bases left unmatched: 2. There are 15 residues in the CDR3. The CDR3 loop reads CASSGQGAGANVLTF. Here the CDR3 DNA reads TGTGCCAGCAGCGGACAGGGAGCTGGGGCCAACGTCCTGACTTTC.

The CDR3 DNA is TGTGCCAGCAGCTCGACAGGGGTTAATGAAAAACTGTTTTTT. This translates into CASSSTGVNEKLFF. The V call is TRBV7-9, the J call TRBJ1-4; TRBD1 matches 8 bases. Germline V lookup: CDR1 SEHNR, CDR2 FQNEAQ (reference sequence). This CDR3 has 14 residues. The V gene end was trimmed by 4 bases and the J gene end by 4 bases; junction bases not matched to a gene: 2.

This clone has more than one count but fewer than ten. The V gene is TRBV7-9, the J gene TRBJ1-3; D is possibly TRBD1 (6 bases). The length of the CDR3 is 15 residues. CDR1 SEHNR and CDR2 FQNEAQ come from the germline V gene (reference sequence). Trimming removed 4 bases from V and 3 bases from J, with 13 bases in between. The CDR3 sequence: CASSSVDRFGNTIYF. In nucleotides, the CDR3 is TGTGCCAGCAGCTCGGTAGACAGGTTTGGAAACACCATATATTTT.

The V gene is TRBV4-2, the J gene TRBJ2-3; TRBD2 matches at 11 bases. The CDR3 has 17 residues. After removal of 5 bases from V and 1 base from J, the junction contained 8 bases not matched to a gene. From germline, CDR1 is LGHNA and CDR2 YNFKEQ. CDR3 residues: CASSGGVAGGGTDTQYF. The CDR3, as DNA: TGTGCCAGCAGCGGAGGTGTAGCGGGGGGGGGCACAGATACGCAGTATTTT.

The genes are TRBV6-1 and TRBJ1-3; D is unresolved. Germline CDR1 is MNHNS and CDR2 is SASEGT. Between the trimmed V and J ends, which lost 4 bases and 2 bases, there was a span of 6 bases. CDR3 size: 13 residues. The CDR3 nucleotides read TGTGCCAGCAGTGCGGGAGCTGGAAACACCATATATTTT. Protein sequence: CASSAGAGNTIYF.

The table lists this clone with a count of one. V usage is TRBV7-9 and J usage is TRBJ1-4; 10 bases are a match to TRBD1. Germline trimming cut 1 base from V and 6 bases from J; bases unmatched to any gene: 2. The CDR3 contains 15 residues. Germline CDR1 is SEHNR and CDR2 is FQNEAQ (reference sequence). CDR3 coding DNA: TGTGCCAGCAGCTTAGGCGGGACAGGGGATGAAAAACTGTTTTTT. It is translated as CASSLGGTGDEKLFF.

The chain links TRBV28 to TRBJ2-7, with D possibly being TRBD1 (6 bases). V was trimmed by 2 bases and J by 5 bases, leaving 16 bases between them. The CDR3 has 15 amino acids. Per the germline V gene, CDR1 is MDHEN and CDR2 is SYDVKM. CDR3 nucleotide sequence: TGTGCCAGCAGTTTACTAACAACAGGGTTCCACGAGCAGTACTTC. Protein sequence: CASSLLTTGFHEQYF.

The chain employs TRBV19 and TRBJ1-1, with 8 bases that match TRBD1. The germline V gene has CDR1 LNHDA and CDR2 SQIVND (reference sequence). The length of the CDR3 is 14 residues. Losses at the gene ends were 6 bases for V and 3 bases for J; bases not matched to a gene: 6. For the CDR3, the DNA is TGTGCCAGTAGCCCGACAGGGGCAGACACTGAAGCTTTCTTT. Its translation: CASSPTGADTEAFF.

The gene calls are TRBV6-5 and TRBJ1-2, with D perhaps matching TRBD1 (5 bases). The CDR3 sequence is 13 residues long. In germline, CDR1 is MNHEY, CDR2 SVGAGI. V was shortened by 7 bases and J by 8 bases, with 17 bases between the two germline ends. CDR3 in DNA: TGTGCCAGCACCCTGAGGCAGGGCCGGGGCTACACCTTC. It is translated as CASTLRQGRGYTF.

V and J are TRBV6-5 and TRBJ1-1; TRBD1 agrees at 8 bases. The CDR3 contains 11 residues. J lost 5 bases, V lost 10 bases, and 3 bases had no gene match. Germline V gene sequence: CDR1 MNHEY, CDR2 SVGAGI. The CDR3 protein is CATRQGTEAFF. CDR3 in DNA: TGTGCCACCAGACAGGGGACTGAAGCTTTCTTT.

The rearrangement joins TRBV2 to TRBJ1-1, with D possibly TRBD1 on 6 matching bases. CDR3 length: 14 residues. Germline V CDR1 and CDR2: SNHLY, FYNNEI. Trimming left V 5 bases short and J 2 bases short, with 12 bases between. The CDR3 region has the DNA TGTGCCAGCAGTTTTGACAGGTTAAACACTGAAGCTTTCTTT. Amino acid sequence: CASSFDRLNTEAFF.

This clone occurred a few times. The rearrangement joins TRBV7-9 to TRBJ2-6; 8 bases are shared with TRBD2. Germline CDR1 is SEHNR and CDR2 is FQNEAQ (reference sequence). The V gene end was trimmed by 5 bases and the J gene end by 4 bases; junction bases not matched to a gene: 4. This CDR3 is 15 amino acids long. CDR3 nucleotide sequence: TGTGCCAGCAGCCACGGGAGGGGGGGGGCCAACGTCCTGACTTTC. Its translation: CASSHGRGGANVLTF.

This clone was detected only a few times. The chain couples TRBV4-3 to TRBJ1-1, with 9 bases that match TRBD1. Losses at the gene ends were 1 base for V and 5 bases for J; bases not matched to a gene: 5. CDR1 and CDR2 from the germline V gene are LGHNA and YSLEER. CDR3 size: 15 residues. CDR3 sequence (DNA): TGCGCCAGCAGCCAAGCACGGACAGGGGAAACTGAAGCTTTCTTT. It specifies CASSQARTGETEAFF.

This sequence joins TRBV18 and TRBJ1-5, with 8 nucleotides matching TRBD1. The CDR3 contains 14 residues. Germline V gives CDR1 KGHSH, CDR2 LQKENI. The V gene end was trimmed by 3 bases and the J gene end by 5 bases; junction bases not matched to a gene: 3. CDR3 protein: CASSPSGQDQPQHF. CDR3 bases: TGTGCCAGCTCACCCTCGGGACAGGATCAGCCCCAGCATTTT.

This clone was detected once. The chain is built from TRBV7-6 and TRBJ2-7; D is possibly TRBD2 (5 bases). Trimming stripped 2 bases from V and 2 bases from J, with 10 bases between. This CDR3 is 14 amino acids long. Germline V CDR1 and CDR2: SGHVS, FNYEAQ. CDR3 sequence reads: CASSLTPGTYEQYF. The DNA of the CDR3 is TGTGCCAGCAGCTTAACGCCGGGAACCTACGAGCAGTACTTC.

This chain uses TRBV28 with TRBJ1-2; 8 nucleotides match TRBD1. Losses at the gene ends were 6 bases for V and 13 bases for J; bases not matched to a gene: 10. Germline V gene lookup returns CDR1 MDHEN and CDR2 SYDVKM. CDR3 length: 12 amino acids. This CDR3 is CASSIRDRKVTF. Written as DNA, the CDR3 is TGTGCCAGCAGCATACGGGACAGGAAGGTCACCTTC.